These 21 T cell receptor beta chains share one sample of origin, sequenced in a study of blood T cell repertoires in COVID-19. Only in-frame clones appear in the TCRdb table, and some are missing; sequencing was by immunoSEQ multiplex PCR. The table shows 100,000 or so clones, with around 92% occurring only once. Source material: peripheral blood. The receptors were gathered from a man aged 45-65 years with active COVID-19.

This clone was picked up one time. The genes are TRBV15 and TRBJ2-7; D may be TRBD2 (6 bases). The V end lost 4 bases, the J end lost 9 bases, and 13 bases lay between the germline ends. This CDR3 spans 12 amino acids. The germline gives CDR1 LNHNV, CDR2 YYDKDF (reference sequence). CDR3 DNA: TGTGCCACCAGCAAACAAGACGGGGGGCAGTACTTC. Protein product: CATSKQDGGQYF.

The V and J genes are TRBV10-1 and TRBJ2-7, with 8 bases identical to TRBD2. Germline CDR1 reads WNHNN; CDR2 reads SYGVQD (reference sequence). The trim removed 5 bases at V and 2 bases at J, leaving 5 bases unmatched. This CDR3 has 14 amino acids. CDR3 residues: CASSPSGSAYEQYF. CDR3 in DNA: TGCGCCAGCAGTCCGAGCGGGAGCGCCTACGAGCAGTACTTC.

As DNA, the CDR3 is TGTGCCAGCAGCCCCCTCGGGACTAGCGGGAGGGCCCCCTACGAGCAGTACTTC. This codes for CASSPLGTSGRAPYEQYF. The rearrangement links TRBV11-2 to TRBJ2-7, with 16 positions matching TRBD2. Per germline, CDR1 SGHAT and CDR2 FQNNGV. The CDR3 sequence is 18 residues long. J gave up 2 bases and V 5 bases, and 9 bases lay outside the gene matches.

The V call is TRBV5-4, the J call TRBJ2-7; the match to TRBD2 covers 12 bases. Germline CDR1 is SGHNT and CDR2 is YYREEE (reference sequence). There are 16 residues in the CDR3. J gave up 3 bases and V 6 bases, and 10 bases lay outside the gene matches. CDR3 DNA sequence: TGTGCCAGCACCAGGGTGACTAGCGGGAGAAACTACGAGCAGTACTTC. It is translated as CASTRVTSGRNYEQYF.

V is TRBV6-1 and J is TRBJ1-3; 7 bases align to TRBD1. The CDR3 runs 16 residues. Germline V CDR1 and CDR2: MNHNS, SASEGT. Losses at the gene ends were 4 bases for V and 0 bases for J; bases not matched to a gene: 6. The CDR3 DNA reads TGTGCCAGCAGTGTATCGACAGGGAACTCTGGAAACACCATATATTTT. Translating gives CASSVSTGNSGNTIYF.

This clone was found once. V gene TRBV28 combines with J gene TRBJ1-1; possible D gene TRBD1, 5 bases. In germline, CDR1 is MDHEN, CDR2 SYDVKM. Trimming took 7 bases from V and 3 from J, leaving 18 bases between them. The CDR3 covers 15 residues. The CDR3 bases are TGTGCCAGCACCCGGCAGGGAGCGGGTGACACTGAAGCTTTCTTT. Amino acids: CASTRQGAGDTEAFF.

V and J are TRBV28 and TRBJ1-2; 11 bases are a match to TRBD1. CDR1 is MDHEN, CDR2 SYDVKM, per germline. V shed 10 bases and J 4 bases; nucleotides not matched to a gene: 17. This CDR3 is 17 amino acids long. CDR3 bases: TGTGCCATCGAAACCGGGACAGGGGGTTTGGTGCGCTATGGCTACACCTTC. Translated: CAIETGTGGLVRYGYTF.

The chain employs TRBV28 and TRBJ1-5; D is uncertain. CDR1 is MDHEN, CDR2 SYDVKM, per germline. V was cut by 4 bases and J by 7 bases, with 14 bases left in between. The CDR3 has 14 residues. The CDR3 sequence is CASSYPGISQPQHF. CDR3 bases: TGTGCCAGCAGTTACCCCGGGATAAGCCAGCCCCAGCATTTT.

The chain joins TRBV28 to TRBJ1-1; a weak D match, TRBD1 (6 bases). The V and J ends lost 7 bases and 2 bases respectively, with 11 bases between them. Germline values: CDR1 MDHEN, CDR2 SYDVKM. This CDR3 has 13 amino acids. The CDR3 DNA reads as TGTGCCAGCACCAGGACAGTTAACACTGAAGCTTTCTTT. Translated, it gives CASTRTVNTEAFF.

Here the CDR3 reads CASSRGGALDTQYF. The CDR3 DNA follows: TGTGCCAGTAGTAGGGGGGGCGCGTTAGATACGCAGTATTTT. The chain uses TRBV19 and TRBJ2-3, with D possibly TRBD2 on 7 matching bases. Trimming removed 4 bases at V and 5 bases at J, with 13 bases between. The CDR3 extends over 14 amino acids. The germline V gene has CDR1 LNHDA and CDR2 SQIVND (reference sequence).

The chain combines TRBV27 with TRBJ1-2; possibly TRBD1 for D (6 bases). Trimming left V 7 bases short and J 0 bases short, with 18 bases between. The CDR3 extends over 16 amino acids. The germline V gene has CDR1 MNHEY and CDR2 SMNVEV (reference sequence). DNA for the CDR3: TGTGCCAGCACCCAATTCGGACAGCAAACTAACTATGGCTACACCTTC. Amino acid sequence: CASTQFGQQTNYGYTF.

CDR3 amino acids: CASSQKAGGREQYF. The CDR3, as DNA: TGTGCCAGCAGCCAAAAGGCAGGGGGTCGCGAGCAGTACTTC. The chain couples TRBV3-1 (or the pseudogene TRBV3-2) to TRBJ2-7; 7 nucleotides align to TRBD1. Trimming took 2 bases from V and 6 from J; bases not matched to a gene: 7. The CDR3 spans 14 residues. Germline values: CDR1 LGHDT, CDR2 YNNKEL (reference sequence).

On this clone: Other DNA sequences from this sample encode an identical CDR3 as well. The CDR3 bases are TGTGCCAGCAGTCCGACAGGGGACACTGAAGCTTTCTTT. It specifies CASSPTGDTEAFF. The V and J genes are TRBV11-2 and TRBJ1-1; 8 bases align to TRBD1. V was pared by 6 bases and J by 3 bases, with 3 bases of the junction left unmatched. The CDR3 totals 13 residues. In germline, CDR1 is SGHAT, CDR2 FQNNGV.

CDR3 sequence (DNA): TGTGCCAGCAGCGCGACTAGCGGGATCGCCACAGATACGCAGTATTTT. Translating gives CASSATSGIATDTQYF. The V call is TRBV9, the J call TRBJ2-3; TRBD2 aligns across 11 bases. The CDR3 runs to 16 residues. Germline loops: CDR1 SGDLS, CDR2 YYNGEE. V was clipped by 3 bases and J by 2 bases; unmatched bases: 5.

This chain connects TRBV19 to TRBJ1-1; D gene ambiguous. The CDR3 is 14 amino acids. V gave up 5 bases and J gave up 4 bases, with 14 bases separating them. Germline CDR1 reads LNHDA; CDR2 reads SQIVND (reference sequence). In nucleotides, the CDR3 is TGTGCCAGTAGTCCGGATCCCGGAGCCACTGAAGCTTTCTTT. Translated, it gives CASSPDPGATEAFF.

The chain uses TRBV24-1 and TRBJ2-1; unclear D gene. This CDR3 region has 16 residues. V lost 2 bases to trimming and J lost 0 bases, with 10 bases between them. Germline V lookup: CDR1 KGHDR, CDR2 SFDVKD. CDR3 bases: TGTGCCACCAGTGATTCACGGGTTAGCTCCTACAATGAGCAGTTCTTC. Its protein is CATSDSRVSSYNEQFF.

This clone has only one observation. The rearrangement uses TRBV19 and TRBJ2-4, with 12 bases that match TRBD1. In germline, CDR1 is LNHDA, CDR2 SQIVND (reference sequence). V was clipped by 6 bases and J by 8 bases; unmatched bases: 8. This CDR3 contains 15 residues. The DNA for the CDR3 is TGTGCCAGTAGGACCGGGACAGGGGGCGAGGACATTCAGTACTTC. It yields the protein CASRTGTGGEDIQYF. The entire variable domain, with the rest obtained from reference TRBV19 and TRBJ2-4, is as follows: DGGITQSPKYLFRKEGQNVTLSCEQNLNHDAMYWYRQDPGQGLRLIYYSQIVNDFQKGDIAEGYSVSREKKESFPLTVTSAQKNPTAFYLCASRTGTGGEDIQYFGAGTRLSVL.

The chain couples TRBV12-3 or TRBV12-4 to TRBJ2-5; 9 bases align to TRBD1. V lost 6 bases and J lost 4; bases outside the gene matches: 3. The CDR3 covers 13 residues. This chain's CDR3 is CASRQGAGETQYF. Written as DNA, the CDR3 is TGTGCCAGCAGACAGGGGGCGGGAGAGACCCAGTACTTC.

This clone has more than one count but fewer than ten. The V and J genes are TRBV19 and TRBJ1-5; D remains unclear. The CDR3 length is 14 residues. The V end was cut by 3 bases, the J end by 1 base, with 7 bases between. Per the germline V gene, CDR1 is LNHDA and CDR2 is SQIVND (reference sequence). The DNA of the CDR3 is TGTGCCAGTAGTATCCAACAGAGCAATCAGCCCCAGCATTTT. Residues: CASSIQQSNQPQHF.

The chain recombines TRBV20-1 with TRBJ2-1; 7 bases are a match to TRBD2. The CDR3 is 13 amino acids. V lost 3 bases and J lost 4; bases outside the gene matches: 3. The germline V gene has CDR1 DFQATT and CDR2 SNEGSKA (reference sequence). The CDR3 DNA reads TGCAGTGCTAGTCGGGAGGCTTACAATGAGCAGTTCTTC. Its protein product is CSASREAYNEQFF.

For the CDR3, the DNA is TGTGCCTGGAGTGGTGACAGGGGAAACACCATATATTTT. This codes for CAWSGDRGNTIYF. The chain links TRBV30 to TRBJ1-3, with TRBD1 as a possible D gene (6 bases). V lost 1 base and J lost 4, with 8 bases in between. The CDR3 runs 13 residues. Per germline, CDR1 GTSNPN and CDR2 SVGIG (reference sequence).